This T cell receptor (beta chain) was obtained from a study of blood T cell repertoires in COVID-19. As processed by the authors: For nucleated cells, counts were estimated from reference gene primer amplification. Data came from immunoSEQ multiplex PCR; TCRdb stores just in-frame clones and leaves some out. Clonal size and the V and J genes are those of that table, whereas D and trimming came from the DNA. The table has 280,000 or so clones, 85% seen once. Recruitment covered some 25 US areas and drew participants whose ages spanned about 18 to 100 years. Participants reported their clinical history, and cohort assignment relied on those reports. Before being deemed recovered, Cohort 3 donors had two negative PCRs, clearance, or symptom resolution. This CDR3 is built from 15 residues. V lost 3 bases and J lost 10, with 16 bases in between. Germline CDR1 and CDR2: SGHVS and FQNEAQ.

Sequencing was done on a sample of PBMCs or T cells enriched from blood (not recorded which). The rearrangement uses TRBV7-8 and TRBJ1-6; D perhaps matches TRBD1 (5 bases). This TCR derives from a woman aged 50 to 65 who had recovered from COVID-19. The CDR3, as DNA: TGTGCCAGCAGCTTTCGGCGGCAGGGTGACTCACCCCTCCACTTT. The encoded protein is CASSFRRQGDSPLHF.